The text below deals with one T cell receptor beta chain. Its antigen has not been determined. Per-nucleotide qualities are absent, and no much larger clonotype sits a single base away. This sample stems from a study of immune aging and cytomegalovirus after organ transplant (TCRdb year 2021). Background for the entire study: Three-drug immunosuppression with prednisone, tacrolimus, and mycophenolate was given to all transplant recipients.

The paper's findings and limits, for the study overall: Large clones contained a bigger proportion of TEMRA cells, and over time the seven largest clones (around 1,800 cells) picked up aged and TEMRA cells and lost TCM cells. Since the sequencing data did not include a CD57 measurement, a conservative gene-based definition of aging was used in its place. Following viremia, aged-phenotype cells rose post-transplant in clones of any size, with the rise occurring earlier in large clones (days 200-264) than in small clones.

The CDR3 spans 15 residues, from the cysteine through the phenylalanine. Kept here is only the CDR3 DNA, which spans 45 bases and is read in frame from base 1. Based on the germline V gene, the CDR1 and CDR2 sequences are SGHRS and YFSETQ. Trimming leaves V shorter by 3 bases and J shorter by 6 bases, with the junction holding 10 bases beyond the gene matches. Receptor libraries were prepared by single-cell sequencing. TCRdb lists the instrument as Illumina NovaSeq 6000. The BD Rhapsody Targeted mRNA and AbSeq Reagent Kit, in a microwell format, was used for cell capture and library preparation. Libraries covered TCR, sample tags, AbSeq, and targeted mRNA from the Human T-Cell Expression Panel plus custom TOX and TOX2 primers. An Illumina NovaSeq was used to sequence the libraries. The original methods were these. The analysis covered about 10,000 cells in total, of which 7076 were CD8 T cells and about 4,500 were CD8 T cells with an identifiable TCR CDR3. Raw data were processed with the BD Rhapsody Targeted Analysis Pipeline with V(D)J processing on the Seven Bridges Genomics platform. SeqGeq 1.6.0 was used for quality control, Sample Tag demultiplexing with Lex-BDSMK, clone identification with VDJ Explorer, and Seurat clustering. A clone was considered non-expanded if it made up <1% of CD8 T cells, and considered a clonal expansion if it made up >2.5% of the sample. TCRdb handled the public reads itself, with Q25 trimming in fastp and clone calling in MiXCR, and kept productive beta chains. Each record represents a unique CDR3 protein, reported with the most common genes and DNA among its rows. The V and J calls and clone size are TCRdb's, not the authors'. This sample comprises roughly 23,000 distinct CDR3 sequences, about a third of them detected only once. The top ten hold approximately 26% of the sample.

The time point label of this sample denotes: five sample-tagged time points from pre-transplant (day -1) to day 368 post-transplant, pooled. Thawed PBMC were stimulated for around eleven hours with a CMV IE-1 overlapping peptide library without transport inhibitors. After thawing, cells rested overnight before stimulation in R10 medium with CD28/CD49d costimulation. The IE-1 peptide library consisted of 15-amino-acid peptides overlapping by 11 amino acids. Each time point was barcoded using BD Single-Cell Multiplexing Kit Sample Tags, after which the barcoded samples were pooled and stained with oligo-conjugated anti-CD45RA plus sorting antibodies. A BD FACSAria III was used to sort CMV-responsive CD8+CD137+ and CD4+CD154+ T cells at 4-way purity. Blood was drawn into EDTA vacutainers and was processed by Ficoll gradient within 1-24 hours.

The chain joins TRBV5-1 to TRBJ2-7, with TRBD1 identical over 9 junction bases. Sequences were derived from CMV peptide-activated CD4+ and CD8+ T cells sorted from blood, sampled at five time points, pooled. This sample's cell subset or site label indicates: sorted CD8+CD137+ and CD4+CD154+ T cells after 11 to 12 h CMV IE-1 peptide stimulation. The TCR sequence derives from a female donor who had a heart transplant and CMV viremia. The CDR3 is CASSSLGQGGGEQYF. Here is the DNA: TGCGCCAGCAGCTCACTGGGACAGGGTGGCGGCGAGCAGTACTTC.